This T cell receptor beta chain derives from a study of cytomegalovirus exposure and HLA in healthy donors. The study, taken as a whole, reports: TCR beta V- and J-gene trimming was later associated with a missense DCLRE1C variant. Cytomegalovirus-associated TCR beta chains were listed, numbering some 150. Diagnosis of cytomegalovirus status made by the classifier reportedly showed high specificity and sensitivity. For most TCR sequences rarity was the rule, although some public TCRs occurred in many donors.

A note on this clone: What it binds is unknown.

Trimming at V came to 8 bases and at J to 2 bases, leaving 7 bases not matched to a gene. Germline V gene sequence: CDR1 WSHSY, CDR2 SAAADI. The CDR3 spans 14 residues. PCR used 60 Vbeta primers and 13 Jbeta primers. Produced via immunoSEQ multiplex PCR; TCRdb's table is partial and in-frame only. The repertoire holds approximately 110,000 clones, around three quarters seen once, with roughly 5% in the top ten. The sample taken for sequencing was PBMCs. The chain recombines TRBV10-2 with TRBJ2-5, with 8 positions matching TRBD2. The origin of this receptor is a female donor in good health and CMV-seropositive. The CDR3 region is CASSVGRVQETQYF. The CDR3 DNA reads TGCGCCAGCTCCGTCGGGAGGGTACAAGAGACCCAGTACTTC.